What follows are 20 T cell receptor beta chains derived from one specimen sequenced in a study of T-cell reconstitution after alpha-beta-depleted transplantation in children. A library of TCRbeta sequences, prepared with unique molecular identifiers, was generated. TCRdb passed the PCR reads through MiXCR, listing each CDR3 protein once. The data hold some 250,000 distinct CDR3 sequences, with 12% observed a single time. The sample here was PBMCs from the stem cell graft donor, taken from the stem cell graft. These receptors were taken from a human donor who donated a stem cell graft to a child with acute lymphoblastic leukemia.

The CDR3 here is CAYTTGGDWDTQYF. The CDR3 DNA is TGTGCCTACACGACAGGGGGAGATTGGGATACGCAGTATTTT. The rearrangement links TRBV30 to TRBJ2-3, with 9 bases identical to TRBD1. The germline V gene has CDR1 GTSNPN and CDR2 SVGIG (reference sequence). The V and J ends lost 7 bases and 6 bases, in that order; junction bases with no gene match: 11. The CDR3 has 14 amino acids.

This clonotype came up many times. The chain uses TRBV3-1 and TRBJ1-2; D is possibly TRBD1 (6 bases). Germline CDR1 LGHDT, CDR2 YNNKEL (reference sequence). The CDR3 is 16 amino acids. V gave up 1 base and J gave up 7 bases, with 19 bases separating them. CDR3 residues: CASSQGGQIPSSGYTF. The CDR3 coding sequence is TGTGCCAGCAGCCAAGGTGGACAGATTCCTTCTTCTGGCTACACCTTC.

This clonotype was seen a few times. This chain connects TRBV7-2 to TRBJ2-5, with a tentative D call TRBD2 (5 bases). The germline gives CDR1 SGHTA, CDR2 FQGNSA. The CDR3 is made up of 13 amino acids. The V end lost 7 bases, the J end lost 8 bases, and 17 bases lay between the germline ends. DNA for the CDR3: TGTGCCAGCACCCCTTCCTTCGGGAACACCCAGTACTTC. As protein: CASTPSFGNTQYF.

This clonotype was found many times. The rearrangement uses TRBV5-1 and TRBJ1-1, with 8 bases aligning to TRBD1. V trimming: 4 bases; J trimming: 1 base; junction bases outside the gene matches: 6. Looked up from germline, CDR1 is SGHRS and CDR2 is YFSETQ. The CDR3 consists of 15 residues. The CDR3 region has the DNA TGCGCCAGCAGCCCTGGGGACAGGTCGAACACTGAAGCTTTCTTT. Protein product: CASSPGDRSNTEAFF.

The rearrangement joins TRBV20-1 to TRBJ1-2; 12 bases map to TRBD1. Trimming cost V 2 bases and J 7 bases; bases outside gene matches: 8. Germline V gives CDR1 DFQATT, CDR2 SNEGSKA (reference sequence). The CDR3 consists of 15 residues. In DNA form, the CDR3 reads TGCAGTGCTAGACCGGGGACAGGGGGCTCGATTGGCTACACCTTC. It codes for CSARPGTGGSIGYTF.

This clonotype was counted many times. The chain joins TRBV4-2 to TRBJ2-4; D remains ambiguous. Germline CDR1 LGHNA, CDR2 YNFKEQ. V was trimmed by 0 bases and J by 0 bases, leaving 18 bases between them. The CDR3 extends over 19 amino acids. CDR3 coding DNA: TGTGCCAGCAGCCAAGATGGGGTGGCCAGAACCCTAGCCAAAAACATTCAGTACTTC. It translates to CASSQDGVARTLAKNIQYF.

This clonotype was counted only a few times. The CDR3 DNA sequence: TGTGCCAGCAGCCGAAACGGACGGATGAGCTCCTACGAGCAGTACTTC. Residues: CASSRNGRMSSYEQYF. The genes are TRBV6-1 and TRBJ2-7; D unresolved. Germline CDR1 and CDR2: MNHNS and SASEGT. This CDR3 contains 16 residues. Trimming shortened V by 6 bases and J by 0 bases, and 18 bases separated the two germline ends.

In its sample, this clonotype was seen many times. The CDR3 sequence is CASSLDVTQETQYF. In DNA, the CDR3 is TGTGCCAGCAGCTTAGATGTGACCCAAGAGACCCAGTACTTC. The chain has TRBV7-2 and TRBJ2-5; D not resolved. Germline V gives CDR1 SGHTA, CDR2 FQGNSA. CDR3 length: 14 amino acids. The germline V and J ends were trimmed by 1 base and 1 base, with 7 bases remaining between them. The full variable domain, completed using reference TRBV7-2 and TRBJ2-5, is GAGVSQSPSNKVTEKGKDVELRCDPISGHTALYWYRQSLGQGLEFLIYFQGNSAPDKSGLPSDRFSAERTGGSVSTLTIQRTQQEDSAVYLCASSLDVTQETQYFGPGTRLLVL.

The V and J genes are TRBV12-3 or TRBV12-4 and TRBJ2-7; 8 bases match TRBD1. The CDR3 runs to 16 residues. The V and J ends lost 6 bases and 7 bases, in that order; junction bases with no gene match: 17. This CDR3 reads CASRPAGTGLLGEQYF. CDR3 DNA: TGTGCCAGCAGGCCGGCCGGGACAGGCCTTCTGGGGGAGCAGTACTTC.

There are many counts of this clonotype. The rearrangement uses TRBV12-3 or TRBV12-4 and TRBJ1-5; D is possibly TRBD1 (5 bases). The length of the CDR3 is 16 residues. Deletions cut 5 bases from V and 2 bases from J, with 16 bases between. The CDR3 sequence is CASSPGEGVGNQPQHF. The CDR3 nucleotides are TGTGCCAGCAGTCCCGGTGAAGGGGTAGGCAATCAGCCCCAGCATTTT.

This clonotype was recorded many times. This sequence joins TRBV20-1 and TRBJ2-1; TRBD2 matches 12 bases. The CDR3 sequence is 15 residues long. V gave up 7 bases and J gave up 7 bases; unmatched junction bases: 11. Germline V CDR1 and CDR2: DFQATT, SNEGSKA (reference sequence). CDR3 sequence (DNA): TGCAGTGTTTTAAGGACTAGCGGGAAGGGAAATGAGCAGTTCTTC. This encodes CSVLRTSGKGNEQFF.

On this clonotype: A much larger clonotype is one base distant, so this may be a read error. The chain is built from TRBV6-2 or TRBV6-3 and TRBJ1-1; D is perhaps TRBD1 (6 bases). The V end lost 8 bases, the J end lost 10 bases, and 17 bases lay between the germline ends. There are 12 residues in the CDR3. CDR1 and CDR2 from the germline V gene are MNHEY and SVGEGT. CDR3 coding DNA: TGTGCCAGCCTTGGTTTTTCGGGGGCAGCTTTCTTT. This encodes CASLGFSGAAFF.

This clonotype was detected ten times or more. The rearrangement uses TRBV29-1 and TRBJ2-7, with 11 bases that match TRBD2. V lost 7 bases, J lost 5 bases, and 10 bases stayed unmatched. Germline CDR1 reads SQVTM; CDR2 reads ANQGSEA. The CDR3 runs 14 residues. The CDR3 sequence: CSAVTSGASHEQYF. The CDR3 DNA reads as TGCAGCGCGGTGACTAGCGGGGCGTCCCACGAGCAGTACTTC.

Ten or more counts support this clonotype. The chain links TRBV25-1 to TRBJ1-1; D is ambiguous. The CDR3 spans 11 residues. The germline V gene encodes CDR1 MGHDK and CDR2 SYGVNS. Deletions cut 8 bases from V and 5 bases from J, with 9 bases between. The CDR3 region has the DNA TGTGCCAGCTTCCATGGGACTGAAGCTTTCTTT. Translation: CASFHGTEAFF.

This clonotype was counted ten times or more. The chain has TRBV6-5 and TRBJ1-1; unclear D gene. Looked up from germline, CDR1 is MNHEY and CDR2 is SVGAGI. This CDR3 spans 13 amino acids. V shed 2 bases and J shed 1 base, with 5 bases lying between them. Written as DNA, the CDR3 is TGTGCCAGCAGTTACAATGAGAACACTGAAGCTTTCTTT. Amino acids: CASSYNENTEAFF.

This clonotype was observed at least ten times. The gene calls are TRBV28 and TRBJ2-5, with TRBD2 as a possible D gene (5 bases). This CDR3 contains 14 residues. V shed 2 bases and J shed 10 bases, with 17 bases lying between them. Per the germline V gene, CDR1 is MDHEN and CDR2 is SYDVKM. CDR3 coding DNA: TGTGCCAGCAGTTTAAGCACCTCCCTAGGGAGCCAGTACTTC. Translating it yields CASSLSTSLGSQYF.

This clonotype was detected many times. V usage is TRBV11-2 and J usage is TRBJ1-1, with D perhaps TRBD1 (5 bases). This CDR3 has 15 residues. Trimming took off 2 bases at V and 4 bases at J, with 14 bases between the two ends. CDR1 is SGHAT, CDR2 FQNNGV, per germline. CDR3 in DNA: TGTGCCAGCAGCTTAAAGGGCCTCGGGACCACTGAAGCTTTCTTT. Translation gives CASSLKGLGTTEAFF.

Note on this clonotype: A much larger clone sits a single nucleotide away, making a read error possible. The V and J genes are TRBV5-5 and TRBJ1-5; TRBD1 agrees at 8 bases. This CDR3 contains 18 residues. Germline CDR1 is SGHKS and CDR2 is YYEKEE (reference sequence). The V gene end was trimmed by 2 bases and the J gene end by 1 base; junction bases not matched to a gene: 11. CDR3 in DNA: TGTGCCAGCAGCTTCGAGGCAGGGGGCGTTCAAAGCAATCAGCCCCAGCATTTT. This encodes CASSFEAGGVQSNQPQHF.

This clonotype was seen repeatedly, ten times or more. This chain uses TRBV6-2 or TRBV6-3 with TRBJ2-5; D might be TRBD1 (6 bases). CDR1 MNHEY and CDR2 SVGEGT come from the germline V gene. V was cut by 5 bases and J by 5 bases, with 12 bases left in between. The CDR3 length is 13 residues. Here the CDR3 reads CASSRQDRETQYF. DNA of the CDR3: TGTGCCAGCAGTCGACAAGACAGGGAGACCCAGTACTTC.

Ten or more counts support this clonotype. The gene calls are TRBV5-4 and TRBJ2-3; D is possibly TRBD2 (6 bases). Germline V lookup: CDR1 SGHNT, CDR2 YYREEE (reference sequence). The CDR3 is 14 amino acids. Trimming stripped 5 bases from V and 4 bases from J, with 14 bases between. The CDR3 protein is CASRWAGPSDTQYF. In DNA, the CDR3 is TGTGCCAGCAGGTGGGCGGGGCCTTCAGATACGCAGTATTTT.